Here is one T cell receptor beta chain with its context. Its specificity is not known. Germline is not matched at one junction end, which may reflect a read error. This sample was included in a study of T-cell reconstitution after alpha-beta-depleted transplantation in children. Study outcomes and limitations: Surviving recipient T cells and thymic progenitors underlay high day-60 TCRbeta diversity in some patients. Several hundred expanded graft clones reportedly supplied alpha-beta T cells about two months after transplant. T-cell numbers and diversity one year post-transplant derived largely from freshly generated T cells.

Library preparation (for TCRbeta) was performed with unique molecular identifiers. TCRdb re-analysed the PCR reads in MiXCR, keeping a single row per CDR3 protein. The top ten hold approximately 5% of the sample, which has 780,000 or so distinct CDR3 sequences, roughly 15% seen once. The sample here was PBMCs, mostly from graft donor cells, taken 360 days after TCRalphabeta/CD19-depleted stem cell transplant. The source of this sequence is a male patient younger than 18 who had a stem cell transplant for acute lymphoblastic leukemia, so the T cells may come from the graft donor.

In DNA form, the CDR3 reads TGTGCCAGCAGCCAGGCCAGATTATTCCCCTATCACTTC. Translating gives CASSQARLFPYHF. The chain is built from TRBV3-1 and TRBJ1-2, with no clear D. Looked up from germline, CDR1 is LGHDT and CDR2 is YNNKEL (reference sequence). The CDR3 runs 13 residues.